This TCR beta chain is from a study of shared clonotypes between healthy human individuals. This CDR3 has 13 residues. Germline lookup yields CDR1 MDHEN and CDR2 SYDVKM. The ends were cut back, 5 bases at V and 4 bases at J, with 11 bases in the middle. Donors included only healthy HIV-negative adults lacking recent acute infections or vaccinations. As concerns this clone: No antigen is known for it.

It was across several immunoSEQ plates that each subset's genomic DNA was evenly split. Clones were read by immunoSEQ multiplex PCR, and TCRdb kept only the in-frame ones, dropping some. The sample has about 1 million clones; 65% to 75% are singletons. Overall study results and limits: When compared with the clonotypes that were shared by all four sorted-subset donors, the non-shared clonotypes turned out to have lower generation probabilities.

The source is a young man in good health. The V and J genes are TRBV28 and TRBJ2-5; either TRBD1 or TRBD2 may fit D (5 bases each). Sequences were obtained from memory CD4+ T cells sorted from blood. The subset is: CD45RA-negative fraction. CDR3 nucleotides: TGTGCCAGCAGTCGTGAGGGGAGAGAGACCCAGTACTTC. The encoded protein is CASSREGRETQYF. The full variable domain, its missing parts supplied by reference TRBV28 and TRBJ2-5, is DVKVTQSSRYLVKRTGEKVFLECVQDMDHENMFWYRQDPGLGLRLIYFSYDVKMKEKGDIPEGYSVSREKKERFSLILESASTNQTSMYLCASSREGRETQYFGPGTRLLVL.